This T cell receptor (beta chain) came from a study of shared clonotypes between healthy human individuals. Trimming pared 0 bases from V and 0 bases from J, leaving 7 bases between. The CDR3 totals 15 residues. Looked up from germline, CDR1 is SGHTA and CDR2 is FQGNSA. Study findings and constraints: Naive subsets typically showed greater estimated richness than memory subsets.

Turning to this clone: Its antigen is currently unknown.

Measured with immunoSEQ multiplex PCR; TCRdb has only the in-frame clones, and not every one. The sample carries approximately 640,000 clones, about three quarters recorded once. The clonotype comes from a woman younger than 45 in good health. Sequencing input: memory CD4+ T cells sorted from blood. Subset noted: CD45RA-negative fraction. V gene TRBV7-2 combines with J gene TRBJ2-3, with D tentatively TRBD1 or TRBD2 (5 bases each). The CDR3 spells CASSLAWDSTDTQYF. CDR3 in DNA: TGTGCCAGCAGCTTAGCATGGGACAGCACAGATACGCAGTATTTT.